The text below deals with one T cell receptor (beta chain). Its specificity is unknown. The sample originates from a study of T cells after yellow fever vaccination. The 5'RACE template-switching step produced TCR cDNA and added a universal primer site and UMIs. TCRdb reprocessed the 5' RACE reads via MiXCR and lists one record per CDR3 protein. Of hundreds of thousands of distinct CDR3 sequences in the sample, 12% are singletons; the top ten hold 15%. Findings of the study overall: After the booster, 96% of CD4 and just over 85% of CD8 primary-response clones were re-detected.

There are 14 residues in the CDR3. V lost 9 bases and J lost 3, with 15 bases in between. Sequencing was performed on PBMCs, taken on the day of the yellow fever booster vaccination. This clonotype was obtained from a young man who received the YFV17D yellow fever vaccine. This chain joins TRBV12-3 or TRBV12-4 and TRBJ1-3, with D perhaps matching TRBD1 (6 bases). CDR3 bases: TGTGCCAGTACGATCGGGACACTTGGAAACACCATATATTTT. Protein: CASTIGTLGNTIYF.